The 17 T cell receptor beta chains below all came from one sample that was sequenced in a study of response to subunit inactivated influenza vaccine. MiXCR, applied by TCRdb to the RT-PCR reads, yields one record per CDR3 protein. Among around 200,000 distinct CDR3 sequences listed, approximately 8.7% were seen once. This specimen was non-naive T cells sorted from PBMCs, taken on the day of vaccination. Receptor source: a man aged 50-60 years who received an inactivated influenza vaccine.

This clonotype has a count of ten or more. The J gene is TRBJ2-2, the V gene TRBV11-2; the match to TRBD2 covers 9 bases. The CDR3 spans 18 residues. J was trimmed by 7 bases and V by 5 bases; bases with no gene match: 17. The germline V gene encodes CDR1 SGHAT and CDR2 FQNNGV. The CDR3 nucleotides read TGTGCCAGCAGCCCCTCAGGTGGGGCGGGGGGGTACAGCGGGGAGCTGTTTTTT. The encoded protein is CASSPSGGAGGYSGELFF.

CDR3: CASSLAQSNEQFF. The CDR3 DNA follows: TGCGCCAGCAGCTTGGCCCAGAGCAATGAGCAGTTCTTC. The J gene is TRBJ2-1, the V gene TRBV5-1; D remains ambiguous. CDR1 SGHRS and CDR2 YFSETQ come from the germline V gene. The CDR3 is 13 amino acids. Trimming shortened V by 0 bases and J by 6 bases, and 7 bases separated the two germline ends.

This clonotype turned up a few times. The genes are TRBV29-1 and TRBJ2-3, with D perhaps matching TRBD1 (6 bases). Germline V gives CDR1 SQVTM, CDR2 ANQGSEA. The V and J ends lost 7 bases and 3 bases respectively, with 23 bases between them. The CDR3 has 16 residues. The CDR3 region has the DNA TGCAGCGCTCCCGGCCGGCCAGGGGTGGTAACAGATACGCAGTATTTT. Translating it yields CSAPGRPGVVTDTQYF.

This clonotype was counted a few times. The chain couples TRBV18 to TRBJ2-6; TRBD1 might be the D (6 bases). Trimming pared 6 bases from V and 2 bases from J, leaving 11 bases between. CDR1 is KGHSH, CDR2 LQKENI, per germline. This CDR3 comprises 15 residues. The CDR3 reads CASSKDSPGANVLTF. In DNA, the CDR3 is TGTGCCAGCTCTAAGGACAGCCCTGGGGCCAACGTCCTGACTTTC.

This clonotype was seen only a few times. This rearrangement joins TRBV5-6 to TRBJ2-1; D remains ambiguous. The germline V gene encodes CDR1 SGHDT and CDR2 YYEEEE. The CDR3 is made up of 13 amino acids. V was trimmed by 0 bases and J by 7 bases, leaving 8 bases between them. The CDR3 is CASSLGPLNEQFF. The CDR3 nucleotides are TGTGCCAGCAGCTTGGGACCGCTAAATGAGCAGTTCTTC.

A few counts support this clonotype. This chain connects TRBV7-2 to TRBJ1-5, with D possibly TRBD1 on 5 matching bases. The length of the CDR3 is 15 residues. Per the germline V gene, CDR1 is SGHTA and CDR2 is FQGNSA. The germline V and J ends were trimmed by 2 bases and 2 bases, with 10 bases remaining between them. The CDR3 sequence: CASSLQQGGNQPQHF. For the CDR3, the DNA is TGTGCCAGCAGCTTACAGCAGGGAGGCAATCAGCCCCAGCATTTT. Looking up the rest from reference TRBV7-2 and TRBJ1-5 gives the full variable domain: GAGVSQSPSNKVTEKGKDVELRCDPISGHTALYWYRQSLGQGLEFLIYFQGNSAPDKSGLPSDRFSAERTGGSVSTLTIQRTQQEDSAVYLCASSLQQGGNQPQHFGDGTRLSIL.

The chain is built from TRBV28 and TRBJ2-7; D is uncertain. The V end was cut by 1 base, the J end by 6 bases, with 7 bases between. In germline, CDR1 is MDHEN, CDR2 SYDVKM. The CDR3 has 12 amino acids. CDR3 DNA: TGTGCCAGCAGTTTATTGGGAAGCGAGCAGTACTTC. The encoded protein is CASSLLGSEQYF.

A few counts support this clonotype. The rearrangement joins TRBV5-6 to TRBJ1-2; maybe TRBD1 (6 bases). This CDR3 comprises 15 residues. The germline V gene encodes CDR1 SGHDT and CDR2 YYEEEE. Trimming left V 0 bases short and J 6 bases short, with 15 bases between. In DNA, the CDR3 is TGTGCCAGCAGCTTGGTTTTCGACAGGACGGATGGCTACACCTTC. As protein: CASSLVFDRTDGYTF.

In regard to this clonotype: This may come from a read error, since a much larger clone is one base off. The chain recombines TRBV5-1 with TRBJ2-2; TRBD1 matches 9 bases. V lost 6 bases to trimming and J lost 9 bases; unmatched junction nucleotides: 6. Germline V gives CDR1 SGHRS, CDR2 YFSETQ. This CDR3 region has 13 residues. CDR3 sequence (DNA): TGCGCCAGCATCGTACAGGGGGCCTGGGAGCTGTTTTTT. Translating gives CASIVQGAWELFF.

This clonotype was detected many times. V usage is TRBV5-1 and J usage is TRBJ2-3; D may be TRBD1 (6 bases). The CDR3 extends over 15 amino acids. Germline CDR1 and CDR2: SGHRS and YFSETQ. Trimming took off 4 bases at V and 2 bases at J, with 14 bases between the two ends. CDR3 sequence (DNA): TGCGCCAGCAGCGACCGAGGACAGATCACAGATACGCAGTATTTT. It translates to CASSDRGQITDTQYF.

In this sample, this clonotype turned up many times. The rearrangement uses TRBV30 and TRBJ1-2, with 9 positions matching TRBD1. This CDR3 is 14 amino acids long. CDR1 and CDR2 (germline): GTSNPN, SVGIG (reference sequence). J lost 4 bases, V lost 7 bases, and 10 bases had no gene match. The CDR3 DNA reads TGTGCCTTTTCCCGACAGGGGGTACTCTATGGCTACACCTTC. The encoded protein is CAFSRQGVLYGYTF.

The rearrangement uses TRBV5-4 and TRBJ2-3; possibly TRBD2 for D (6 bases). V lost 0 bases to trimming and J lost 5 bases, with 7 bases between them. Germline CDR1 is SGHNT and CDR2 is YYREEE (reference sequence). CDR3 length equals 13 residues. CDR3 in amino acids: CASSLVGGDTQYF. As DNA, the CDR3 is TGTGCCAGCAGCTTGGTGGGGGGAGATACGCAGTATTTT.

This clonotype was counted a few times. The DNA for the CDR3 is TGTGCCAGCAGCTTAGGAAGGGTCTCCGGCGATGGCTACACCTTC. It encodes CASSLGRVSGDGYTF. The V gene is TRBV7-9, the J gene TRBJ1-2; D is unclear. CDR1 is SEHNR and CDR2 is FQNEAQ in the germline V gene (reference sequence). With 1 base removed from V and 6 bases from J, the gap between germline ends came to 15 bases. This CDR3 is 15 amino acids long.

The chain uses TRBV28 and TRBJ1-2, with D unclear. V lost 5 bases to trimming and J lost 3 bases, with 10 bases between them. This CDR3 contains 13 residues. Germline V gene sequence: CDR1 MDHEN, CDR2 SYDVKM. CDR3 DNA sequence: TGTGCCAGCAGTGTTAGCACGGACTATGGCTACACCTTC. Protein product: CASSVSTDYGYTF.

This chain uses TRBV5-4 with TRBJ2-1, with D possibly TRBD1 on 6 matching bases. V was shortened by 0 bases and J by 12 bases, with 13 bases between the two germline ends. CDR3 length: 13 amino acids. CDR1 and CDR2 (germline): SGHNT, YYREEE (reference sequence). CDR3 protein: CASSLEGTRRQFF. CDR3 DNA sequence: TGTGCCAGCAGCTTGGAGGGGACACGGCGGCAGTTCTTC. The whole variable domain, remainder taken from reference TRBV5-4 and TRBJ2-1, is ETGVTQSPTHLIKTRGQQVTLRCSSQSGHNTVSWYQQALGQGPQFIFQYYREEENGRGNFPPRFSGLQFPNYSSELNVNALELDDSALYLCASSLEGTRRQFFGPGTRLTVL.

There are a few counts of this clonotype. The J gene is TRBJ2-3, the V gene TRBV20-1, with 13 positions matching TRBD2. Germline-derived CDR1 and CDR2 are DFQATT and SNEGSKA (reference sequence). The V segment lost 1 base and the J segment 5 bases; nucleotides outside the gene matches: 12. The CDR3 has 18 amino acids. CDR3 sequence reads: CSARGFGLAGAGGDTQYF. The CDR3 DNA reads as TGCAGTGCTAGAGGCTTCGGACTAGCGGGAGCTGGTGGAGATACGCAGTATTTT.

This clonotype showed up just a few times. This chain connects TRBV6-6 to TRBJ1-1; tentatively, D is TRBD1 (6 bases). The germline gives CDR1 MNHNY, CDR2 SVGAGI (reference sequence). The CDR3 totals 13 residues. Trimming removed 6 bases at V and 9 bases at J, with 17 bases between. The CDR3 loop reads CASRLLMGGQAFF. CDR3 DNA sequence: TGTGCCAGCAGACTACTGATGGGGGGCCAAGCTTTCTTT.